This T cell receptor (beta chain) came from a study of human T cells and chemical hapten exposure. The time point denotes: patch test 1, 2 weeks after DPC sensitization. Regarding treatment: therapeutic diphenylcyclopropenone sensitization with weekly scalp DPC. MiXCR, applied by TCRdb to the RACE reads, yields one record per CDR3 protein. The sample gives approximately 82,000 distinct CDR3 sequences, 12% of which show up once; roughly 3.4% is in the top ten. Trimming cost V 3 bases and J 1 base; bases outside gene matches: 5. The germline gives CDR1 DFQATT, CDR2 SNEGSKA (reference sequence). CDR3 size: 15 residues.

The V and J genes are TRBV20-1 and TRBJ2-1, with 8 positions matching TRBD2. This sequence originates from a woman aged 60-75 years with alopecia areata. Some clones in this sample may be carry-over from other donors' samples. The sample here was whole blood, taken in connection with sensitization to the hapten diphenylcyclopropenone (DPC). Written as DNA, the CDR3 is TGCAGTGCTAGTCTGTCTAGCGGGTCCTACAATGAGCAGTTCTTC. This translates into CSASLSSGSYNEQFF.